The clone carrying this T cell receptor (beta chain) was recorded many times. Its antigen is undetermined. This sample is drawn from a study of early T cells in non-severe SARS-CoV-2 infection. Study context: Sequencing input comprised bulk RNA from unsorted whole blood; chain pairing was not available. Points from the study as a whole: Private and CD4 specificities were missed by VDJdb matching, skewed to anti-spike CD8.

Researchers tagged individual cDNA molecules with unique molecular identifiers. Via MiXCR, TCRdb re-called the 5' RACE reads, giving one row per CDR3 protein. The table lists about 26,000 distinct CDR3 sequences, approximately 4.8% of them singletons, with roughly 5.3% in the top ten. With 3 bases removed from V and 6 bases from J, the gap between germline ends came to 15 bases. CDR3 length equals 16 residues. The sample was whole blood. This chain uses TRBV12-3 or TRBV12-4 with TRBJ1-6, with D perhaps matching TRBD1 (5 bases). The clonotype comes from an adult who was a healthcare worker with PCR-confirmed SARS-CoV-2 infection or an uninfected control (not recorded which). CDR3 region: CASSFSSGGLNSPLHF. The CDR3 DNA reads TGTGCCAGCAGTTTCTCCTCGGGGGGACTTAATTCACCCCTCCACTTT.